The TCR beta chain described here comes from a study of shared clonotypes between healthy human individuals. Profiled with immunoSEQ multiplex PCR; TCRdb holds only in-frame clones, not every one. Among more than 2 million clones, roughly 94% were seen once, and the ten largest hold about 0.13%. CDR1 is SGHTA and CDR2 is FQGNSA in the germline V gene. The CDR3 spans 15 residues. V shed 5 bases and J shed 5 bases, with 18 bases lying between them. This receptor was taken from a man between 18 and 29 years old in good health. The sequencing input was naive CD4+ T cells sorted from blood. Noted subset: CD45RA+ positively selected. This rearrangement joins TRBV7-2 to TRBJ1-2, with a weak D call TRBD1 (6 bases). CDR3 DNA sequence: TGTGCCAGCAGCATAGGGGGGAGTCAGTTGTATGGCTACACCTTC. Its protein product is CASSIGGSQLYGYTF. Together with reference TRBV7-2 and TRBJ1-2, the CDR3 gives the full variable domain: GAGVSQSPSNKVTEKGKDVELRCDPISGHTALYWYRQSLGQGLEFLIYFQGNSAPDKSGLPSDRFSAERTGGSVSTLTIQRTQQEDSAVYLCASSIGGSQLYGYTFGSGTRLTVV.